This T cell receptor (beta chain) stems from a study of shared clonotypes between healthy human individuals. V was shortened by 2 bases and J by 2 bases, with 9 bases between the two germline ends. From germline, CDR1 is KGHSH and CDR2 LQKENI. This CDR3 is 14 amino acids long. Study-level findings and limits: The low donor count limited represented genetic and exposure-history diversity.

As concerns this clone: Antigen specificity is unknown.

The material for each subset, its genomic DNA, was split evenly across several immunoSEQ plates. Unsorted PBMC replicate PCRs used approximately 300 ng DNA, tens of thousands of T cell genomes. In the original workflow: Filtering differed for immunoSEQ, which gave only junction sequences without quality scores. Some clones are missing from TCRdb's copy, which holds only in-frame ones; the method was immunoSEQ multiplex PCR. V and J calls and clone size come straight from that table; D and trimming were deduced from the DNA. The sample lists some 500,000 clones, roughly 80% occurring once. The specimen sequenced was PBMCs. This TCR derives from a woman between 35 and 50 years old in good health. Some clones in this sample may be carry-over from other donors' samples. This rearrangement joins TRBV18 to TRBJ2-5; D may correspond to TRBD1 or TRBD2 (5 bases each). The CDR3 sequence: CASSPGTPQETQYF. The CDR3 nucleotides read TGTGCCAGCTCACCAGGGACGCCGCAAGAGACCCAGTACTTC.